The clone carrying this T cell receptor (beta chain) was seen a handful of times. The data are from a study of PD-L1 blockade in urothelial cancer. Study background: Blood samples contained a median about 150,000 T cells.

Sample time point: peripheral blood 6 weeks after treatment start. The study collected 1 to 8 samples per patient, pretreatment and on-treatment. Profiling relied on immunoSEQ multiplex PCR, and the TCRdb table lists in-frame clones only, not all of them. This table holds 25,000 to 30,000 clones, about 80% found once. CDR3 length: 19 amino acids. Trimming cost V 2 bases and J 4 bases, with 27 bases left between them. Per the germline V gene, CDR1 is SGHTA and CDR2 is FQGNSA. The chain couples TRBV7-2 to TRBJ2-7; a weak D match, TRBD2 (6 bases). Specimen: PBMCs, collected around atezolizumab (anti-PD-L1) treatment. The receptor was derived from a man between 65 and 80 years old with urothelial cancer. DNA of the CDR3: TGTGCCAGCAGCTTACAGTCAACGGGGCGGCATGGGGGGATTTACGAGCAGTACTTC. This gives the protein CASSLQSTGRHGGIYEQYF.